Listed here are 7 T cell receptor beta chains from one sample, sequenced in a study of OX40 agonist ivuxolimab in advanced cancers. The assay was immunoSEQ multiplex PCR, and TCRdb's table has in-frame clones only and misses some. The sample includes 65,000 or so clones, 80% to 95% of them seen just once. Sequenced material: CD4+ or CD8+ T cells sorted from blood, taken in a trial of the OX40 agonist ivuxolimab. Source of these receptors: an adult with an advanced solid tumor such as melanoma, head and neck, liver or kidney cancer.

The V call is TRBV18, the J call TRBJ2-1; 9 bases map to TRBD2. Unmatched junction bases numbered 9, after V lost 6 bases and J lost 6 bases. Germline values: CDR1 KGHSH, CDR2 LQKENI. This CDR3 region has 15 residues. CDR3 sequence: CASSYRSGSLNEQFF. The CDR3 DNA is TGTGCCAGCTCGTACCGTAGCGGGAGCCTCAATGAGCAGTTCTTC.

CDR3 nucleotides: TGTGCCAGCAGCGTAGCCTTCGGGAGTCCCCCCTACAATGAGCAGTTCTTC. It yields the protein CASSVAFGSPPYNEQFF. The chain couples TRBV9 to TRBJ2-1; the D gene is possibly TRBD2 (6 bases). The CDR3 is 17 residues long. V gave up 0 bases and J gave up 2 bases, with 15 bases separating them. Per germline, CDR1 SGDLS and CDR2 YYNGEE.

CDR3 DNA sequence: TGTGCCAGCAGTGAACCCACACGTAAAGCCTATAATTCACCCCTCCACTTT. This codes for CASSEPTRKAYNSPLHF. The gene calls are TRBV6-1 and TRBJ1-6, with D unclear. CDR1 and CDR2 (germline): MNHNS, SASEGT. This CDR3 region has 17 residues. V lost 2 bases to trimming and J lost 2 bases, with 13 bases between them.

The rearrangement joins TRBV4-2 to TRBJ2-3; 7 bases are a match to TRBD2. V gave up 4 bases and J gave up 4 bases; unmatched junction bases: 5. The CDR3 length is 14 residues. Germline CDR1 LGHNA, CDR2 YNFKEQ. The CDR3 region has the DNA TGTGCCAGCAGCCGGGAGGGAGGCCCAGATACGCAGTATTTT. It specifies CASSREGGPDTQYF.

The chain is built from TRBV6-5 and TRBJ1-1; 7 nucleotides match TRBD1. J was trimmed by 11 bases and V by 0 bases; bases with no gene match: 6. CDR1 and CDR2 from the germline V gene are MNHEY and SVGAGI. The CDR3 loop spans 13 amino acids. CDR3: CASSYSRGGDAFF. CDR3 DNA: TGTGCCAGCAGTTACTCGAGAGGGGGCGACGCTTTCTTT.

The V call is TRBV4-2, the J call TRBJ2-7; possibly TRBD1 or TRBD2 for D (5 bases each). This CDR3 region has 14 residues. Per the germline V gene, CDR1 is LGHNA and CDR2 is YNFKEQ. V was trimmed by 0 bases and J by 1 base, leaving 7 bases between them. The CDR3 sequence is CASSQDGTSYEQYF. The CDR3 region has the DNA TGTGCCAGCAGCCAAGATGGGACGTCCTACGAGCAGTACTTC.

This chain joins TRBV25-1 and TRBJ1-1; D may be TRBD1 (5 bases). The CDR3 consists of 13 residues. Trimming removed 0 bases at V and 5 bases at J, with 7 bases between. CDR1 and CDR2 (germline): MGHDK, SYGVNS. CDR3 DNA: TGTGCCAGCAGTGAATATGGACAAACTGAAGCTTTCTTT. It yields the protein CASSEYGQTEAFF.